The 18 T cell receptor beta chains below all came from one sample that was sequenced in a study of blood T cell repertoires in COVID-19. Measured with immunoSEQ multiplex PCR; TCRdb has only the in-frame clones, and not every one. This table holds 230,000 or so clones, about four fifths found once. Sequencing input: peripheral blood. These receptor sequences come from a man aged 40-49 years with active or convalescent COVID-19.

V and J are TRBV7-9 and TRBJ2-7; D is possibly TRBD2 (6 bases). This CDR3 comprises 14 residues. CDR1 and CDR2 (germline): SEHNR, FQNEAQ (reference sequence). V was shortened by 3 bases and J by 3 bases, with 12 bases between the two germline ends. The CDR3 sequence: CASSFGQGLYEQYF. The CDR3 DNA reads as TGTGCCAGCAGCTTCGGGCAGGGACTCTACGAGCAGTACTTC.

The V call is TRBV4-1, the J call TRBJ1-4; the D is unclear. V lost 0 bases and J 0 bases, leaving 11 bases between the germline ends. Germline CDR1 reads MGHRA; CDR2 reads YSYEKL. CDR3 size: 17 residues. The CDR3 coding sequence is TGCGCCAGCAGCCAAGAAGCGTCCGAAGCAACTAATGAAAAACTGTTTTTT. This translates into CASSQEASEATNEKLFF.

There are a few counts of this clone. The DNA of the CDR3 is TGTGCCAGCAGCCAGGAGCGAGGAGGGTCAAATGAGCAGTTCTTC. It encodes CASSQERGGSNEQFF. V usage is TRBV4-2 and J usage is TRBJ2-1, with D possibly TRBD2 on 6 matching bases. The germline V gene encodes CDR1 LGHNA and CDR2 YNFKEQ. This CDR3 contains 15 residues. V lost 3 bases to trimming and J lost 7 bases, with 16 bases between them.

Only a few counts were recorded for this clone. The rearrangement links TRBV2 to TRBJ2-1, with D maybe TRBD2 (5 bases). The CDR3 covers 13 residues. Germline V gene sequence: CDR1 SNHLY, CDR2 FYNNEI. Deletions cut 4 bases from V and 7 bases from J, with 11 bases between. The CDR3 nucleotides read TGTGCCAGCAGTGGTCTAGCTCGTAATGAGCAGTTCTTC. The encoded protein is CASSGLARNEQFF.

The chain joins TRBV6-5 to TRBJ2-6; 7 bases match TRBD1. Per germline, CDR1 MNHEY and CDR2 SVGAGI. This CDR3 is 16 amino acids long. Trimming removed 2 bases from V and 2 bases from J; junction bases left unmatched: 3. CDR3 nucleotide sequence: TGTGCCAGCAGTTACATAACAGGGGCTGGGGCCAACGTCCTGACTTTC. Its translation: CASSYITGAGANVLTF.

V and J are TRBV6-5 and TRBJ2-5; 7 positions match TRBD1. From germline, CDR1 is MNHEY and CDR2 SVGAGI. V gave up 6 bases and J gave up 2 bases; unmatched junction bases: 3. This CDR3 is built from 13 residues. The CDR3 protein is CASRRGPQETQYF. DNA for the CDR3: TGTGCCAGCAGGAGGGGGCCGCAAGAGACCCAGTACTTC.

This chain links TRBV5-1 with TRBJ1-3; 8 bases fit TRBD1. The germline V gene encodes CDR1 SGHRS and CDR2 YFSETQ. CDR3 size: 16 residues. The trim removed 3 bases at V and 1 base at J, leaving 6 bases unmatched. The CDR3 spells CASSSGTGGSGNTIYF. Written as DNA, the CDR3 is TGCGCCAGCAGCTCCGGGACAGGTGGATCTGGAAACACCATATATTTT.

The rearrangement links TRBV5-8 to TRBJ2-7, with TRBD1 matching over 7 bases. Germline V lookup: CDR1 SGHTS, CDR2 YDEGEE. The CDR3 covers 15 residues. Trimming removed 5 bases from V and 0 bases from J; junction bases left unmatched: 8. CDR3 DNA sequence: TGTGCCAGCAGGTCGAACAGGGGCCTCTCCTACGAGCAGTACTTC. Translating gives CASRSNRGLSYEQYF.

The rearrangement links TRBV2 to TRBJ2-1; D is perhaps TRBD2 (6 bases). V lost 4 bases, J lost 2 bases, and 18 bases lay in between. Germline lookup yields CDR1 SNHLY and CDR2 FYNNEI. This CDR3 comprises 17 residues. The CDR3 protein is CASSVGVSSATYNEQFF. As DNA, the CDR3 is TGTGCCAGCAGTGTTGGGGTGTCTAGCGCCACCTACAATGAGCAGTTCTTC. The variable domain in full, completed from reference TRBV2 and TRBJ2-1, reads EPEVTQTPSHQVTQMGQEVILRCVPISNHLYFYWYRQILGQKVEFLVSFYNNEISEKSEIFDDQFSVERPDGSNFTLKIRSTKLEDSAMYFCASSVGVSSATYNEQFFGPGTRLTVL.

This chain joins TRBV5-1 and TRBJ2-7; no definite D call. The CDR3 consists of 13 residues. The germline gives CDR1 SGHRS, CDR2 YFSETQ. V was cut by 2 bases and J by 2 bases, with 8 bases left in between. CDR3 in amino acids: CASSFPSAYEQYF. CDR3 DNA: TGCGCCAGCAGCTTCCCCTCTGCCTACGAGCAGTACTTC.

J is TRBJ2-7 and V is TRBV29-1, with 7 bases identical to TRBD1. Unmatched junction bases numbered 12, after V lost 6 bases and J lost 4 bases. Germline CDR1 SQVTM, CDR2 ANQGSEA. The CDR3 consists of 14 residues. The CDR3 nucleotides read TGCAGCGTCACAGGGGATGGGGGTTTTTACGAGCAGTACTTC. Amino acids: CSVTGDGGFYEQYF.

The J gene is TRBJ2-7, the V gene TRBV4-1, with a tentative D call TRBD2 (5 bases). Trimming removed 0 bases at V and 6 bases at J, with 12 bases between. Germline lookup yields CDR1 MGHRA and CDR2 YSYEKL. The CDR3 loop spans 14 amino acids. CDR3 protein: CASSQDQVRGEQYF. The CDR3 DNA reads as TGCGCCAGCAGCCAAGATCAGGTCCGGGGCGAGCAGTACTTC.

CDR3 amino acids: CAISESRIEHHPGAFF. In DNA form, the CDR3 reads TGTGCCATCAGTGAGTCCCGAATCGAACACCATCCTGGAGCTTTCTTT. The chain joins TRBV10-3 to TRBJ1-1, with no clear D. Germline CDR1 ENHRY, CDR2 SYGVKD. The CDR3 loop spans 16 amino acids. Trimming pared 0 bases from V and 10 bases from J, leaving 21 bases between.

The chain couples TRBV6-2 or TRBV6-3 to TRBJ2-6, with D maybe TRBD2 (5 bases). Germline values: CDR1 MNHEY, CDR2 SVGEGT. CDR3 length: 15 amino acids. With 4 bases removed from V and 2 bases from J, the gap between germline ends came to 9 bases. The DNA of the CDR3 is TGTGCCAGCAGTTTAACGGGGACTGGGGCCAACGTCCTGACTTTC. As protein: CASSLTGTGANVLTF.

CDR3 protein: CASSFARSYTF. DNA for the CDR3: TGTGCCAGCAGTTTCGCGAGGAGCTACACCTTC. This chain connects TRBV12-3 or TRBV12-4 to TRBJ1-2; no clear D gene. Deletions cut 3 bases from V and 9 bases from J, with 8 bases between. The CDR3 has 11 amino acids.

This chain joins TRBV10-1 and TRBJ1-1, with a possible D match to TRBD1 (5 bases). CDR3 length equals 14 residues. CDR1 is WNHNN, CDR2 SYGVQD, per germline (reference sequence). V gave up 4 bases and J gave up 3 bases, with 12 bases separating them. The CDR3: CASSVAREDTEAFF. The CDR3 DNA is TGCGCCAGCAGTGTTGCCAGGGAGGACACTGAAGCTTTCTTT.

J is TRBJ2-7 and V is TRBV19; 7 positions agree with TRBD2. CDR1 and CDR2 (germline): LNHDA, SQIVND (reference sequence). This CDR3 is 15 amino acids long. With 3 bases clipped from V and 1 base from J, the junction kept 6 bases outside the gene matches. As DNA, the CDR3 is TGTGCCAGTAGTATTATGCGGGAGCAGTCCTACGAGCAGTACTTC. Translation gives CASSIMREQSYEQYF.

The CDR3 loop is CASSLGTGLNTEAFF. The CDR3 bases are TGTGCCAGCAGCTTAGGTACAGGCTTGAACACTGAAGCTTTCTTT. The genes are TRBV7-8 and TRBJ1-1; possibly TRBD1 for D (5 bases). Trimming shortened V by 1 base and J by 0 bases, and 9 bases separated the two germline ends. The CDR3 loop spans 15 amino acids. Per germline, CDR1 SGHVS and CDR2 FQNEAQ.